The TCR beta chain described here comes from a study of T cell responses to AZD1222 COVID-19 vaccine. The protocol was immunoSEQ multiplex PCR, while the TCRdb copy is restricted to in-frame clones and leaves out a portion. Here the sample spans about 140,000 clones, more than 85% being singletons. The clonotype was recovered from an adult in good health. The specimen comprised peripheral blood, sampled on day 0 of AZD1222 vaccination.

The CDR3 loop is CASSLGVVEAFF. The CDR3 DNA sequence: TGTGCCAGCAGTTTGGGGGTTGTTGAAGCTTTCTTT. The J gene is TRBJ1-1, the V gene TRBV28, with D perhaps matching TRBD1 (5 bases). Germline loops: CDR1 MDHEN, CDR2 SYDVKM. V gave up 3 bases and J gave up 7 bases, with 9 bases separating them. There are 12 residues in the CDR3.